This T cell receptor beta chain was recorded in a study of T cell responses to AZD1222 COVID-19 vaccine. Study findings and constraints: The donors showed a predominance of white British ancestry and of females, with possible underestimation of clonal diversity.

Clones were sequenced by immunoSEQ multiplex PCR, and TCRdb holds only the in-frame ones, with some missing. The sample yields 130,000 or so clones, about 88% seen once. Note on this clone: What it binds is unknown.

Sequenced here: peripheral blood, sampled on day 0 of AZD1222 vaccination. This clonotype originated in an adult in good health.

CDR3 residues: CASRGTVGNQPQHF. CDR3 bases: TGTGCCAGTAGGGGGACAGTCGGGAATCAGCCCCAGCATTTT. The rearrangement uses TRBV19 and TRBJ1-5, with TRBD1 matching 7 bases. The CDR3 is made up of 14 amino acids. V dropped 6 bases and J dropped 4; count of bases not matched to a gene: 6. The V gene's germline CDR1 is LNHDA and CDR2 SQIVND (reference sequence). Full variable domain (outside the CDR3, taken from reference TRBV19 and TRBJ1-5): DGGITQSPKYLFRKEGQNVTLSCEQNLNHDAMYWYRQDPGQGLRLIYYSQIVNDFQKGDIAEGYSVSREKKESFPLTVTSAQKNPTAFYLCASRGTVGNQPQHFGDGTRLSIL.